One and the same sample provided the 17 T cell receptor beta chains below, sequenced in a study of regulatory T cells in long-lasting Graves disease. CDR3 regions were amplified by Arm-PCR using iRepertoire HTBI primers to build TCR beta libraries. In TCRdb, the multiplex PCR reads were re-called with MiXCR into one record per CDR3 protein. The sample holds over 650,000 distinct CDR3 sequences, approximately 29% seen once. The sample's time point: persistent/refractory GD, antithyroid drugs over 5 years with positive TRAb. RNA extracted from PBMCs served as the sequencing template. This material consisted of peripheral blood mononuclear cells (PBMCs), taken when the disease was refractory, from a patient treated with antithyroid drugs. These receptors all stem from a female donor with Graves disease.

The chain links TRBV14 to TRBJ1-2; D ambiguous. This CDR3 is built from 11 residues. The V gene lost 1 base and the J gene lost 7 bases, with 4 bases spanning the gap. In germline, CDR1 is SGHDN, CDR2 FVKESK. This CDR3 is CASSQGSGYTF. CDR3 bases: TGTGCCAGCAGCCAAGGTAGTGGCTACACCTTC.

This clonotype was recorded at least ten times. CDR3 coding DNA: TGTGCTAGTGGAAACGACAGGGCGGGAGAGACCCAGTACTTC. Protein sequence: CASGNDRAGETQYF. V gene TRBV12-5 combines with J gene TRBJ2-5; 7 bases align to TRBD1. Germline CDR1 is LGHNT and CDR2 is FRNRAP. The CDR3 contains 14 residues. Unmatched junction bases numbered 8, after V lost 6 bases and J lost 4 bases.

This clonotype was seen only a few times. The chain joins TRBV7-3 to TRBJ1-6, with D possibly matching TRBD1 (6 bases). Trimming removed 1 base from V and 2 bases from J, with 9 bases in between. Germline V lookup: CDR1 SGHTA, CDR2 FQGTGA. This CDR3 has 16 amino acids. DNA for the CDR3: TGTGCCAGCAGCTTAAGGGGGCGAACCTATAATTCACCCCTCCACTTT. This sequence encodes CASSLRGRTYNSPLHF.

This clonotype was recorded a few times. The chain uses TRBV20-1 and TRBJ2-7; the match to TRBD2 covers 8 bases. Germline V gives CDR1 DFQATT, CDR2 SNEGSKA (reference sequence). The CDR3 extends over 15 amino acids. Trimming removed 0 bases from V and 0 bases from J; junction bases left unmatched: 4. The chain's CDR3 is CSARDAGGTSYEQYF. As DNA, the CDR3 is TGCAGTGCTAGAGATGCGGGAGGCACCTCCTACGAGCAGTACTTC.

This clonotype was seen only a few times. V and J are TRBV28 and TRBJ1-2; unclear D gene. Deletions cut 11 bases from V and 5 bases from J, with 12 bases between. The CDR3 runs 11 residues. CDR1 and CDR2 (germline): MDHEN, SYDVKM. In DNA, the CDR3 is TGTGCCGTCAGATCTATTTATGGCTACACCTTC. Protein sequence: CAVRSIYGYTF.

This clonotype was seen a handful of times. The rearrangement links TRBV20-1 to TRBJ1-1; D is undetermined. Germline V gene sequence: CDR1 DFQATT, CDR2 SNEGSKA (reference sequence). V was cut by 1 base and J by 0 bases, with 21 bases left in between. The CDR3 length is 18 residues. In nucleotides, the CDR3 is TGCAGTGCTAGAGCCCTTGAAAGAACAGACGCCATGAACACTGAAGCTTTCTTT. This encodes CSARALERTDAMNTEAFF.

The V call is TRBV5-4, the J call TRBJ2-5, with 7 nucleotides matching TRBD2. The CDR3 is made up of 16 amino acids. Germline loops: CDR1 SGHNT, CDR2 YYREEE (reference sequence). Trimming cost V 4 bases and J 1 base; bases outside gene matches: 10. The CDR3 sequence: CASSSGPGGSQETQYF. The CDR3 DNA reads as TGTGCCAGCAGCAGTGGGCCGGGAGGCTCCCAAGAGACCCAGTACTTC.

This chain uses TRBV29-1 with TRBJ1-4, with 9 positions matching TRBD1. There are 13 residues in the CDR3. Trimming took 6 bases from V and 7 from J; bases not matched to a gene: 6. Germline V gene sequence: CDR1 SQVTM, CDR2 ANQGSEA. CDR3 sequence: CSVTTGGTEKLFF. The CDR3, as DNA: TGCAGCGTGACGACAGGGGGAACTGAAAAACTGTTTTTT.

CDR3 bases: TGCAGTGCTAGCGGCCAGGGGAGAGAGACCCAGTACTTC. This sequence encodes CSASGQGRETQYF. The rearrangement uses TRBV20-1 and TRBJ2-5, with a weak D call TRBD1 (6 bases). The germline V and J ends were trimmed by 3 bases and 4 bases, with 12 bases remaining between them. In germline, CDR1 is DFQATT, CDR2 SNEGSKA (reference sequence). This CDR3 spans 13 amino acids.

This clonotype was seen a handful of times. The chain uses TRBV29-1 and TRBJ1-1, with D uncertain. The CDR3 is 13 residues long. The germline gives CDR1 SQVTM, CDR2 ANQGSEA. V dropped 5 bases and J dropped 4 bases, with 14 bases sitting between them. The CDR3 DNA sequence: TGCAGCGTTTCCACAGACCCGGGCACTGAAGCTTTCTTT. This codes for CSVSTDPGTEAFF.

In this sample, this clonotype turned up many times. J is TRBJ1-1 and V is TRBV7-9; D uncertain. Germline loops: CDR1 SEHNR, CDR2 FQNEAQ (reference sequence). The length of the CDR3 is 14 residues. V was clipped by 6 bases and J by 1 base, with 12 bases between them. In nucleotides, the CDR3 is TGTGCCAGCAGTTTATCTGGCCCGAACACTGAAGCTTTCTTT. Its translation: CASSLSGPNTEAFF.

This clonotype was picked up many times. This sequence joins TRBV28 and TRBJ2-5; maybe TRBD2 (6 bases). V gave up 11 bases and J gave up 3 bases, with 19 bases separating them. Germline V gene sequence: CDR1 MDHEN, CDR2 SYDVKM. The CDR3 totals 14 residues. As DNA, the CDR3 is TGTGCCCAGCAAGACCGGGAGAAAAAAGAGACCCAGTACTTC. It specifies CAQQDREKKETQYF.

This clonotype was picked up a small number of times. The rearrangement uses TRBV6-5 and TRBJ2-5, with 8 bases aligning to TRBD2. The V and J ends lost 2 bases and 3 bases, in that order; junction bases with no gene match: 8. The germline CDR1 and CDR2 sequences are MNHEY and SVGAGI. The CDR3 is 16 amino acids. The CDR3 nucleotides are TGTGCCAGCAGTTACAGGCGGGTCGGGAGGGAAGAGACCCAGTACTTC. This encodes CASSYRRVGREETQYF.

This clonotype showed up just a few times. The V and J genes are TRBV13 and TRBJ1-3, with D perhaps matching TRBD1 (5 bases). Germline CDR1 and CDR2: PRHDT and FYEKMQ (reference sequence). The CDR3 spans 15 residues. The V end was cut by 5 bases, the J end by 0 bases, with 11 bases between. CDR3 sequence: CASSGMTVSGNTIYF. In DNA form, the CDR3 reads TGTGCCAGCAGCGGAATGACAGTCTCTGGAAACACCATATATTTT.

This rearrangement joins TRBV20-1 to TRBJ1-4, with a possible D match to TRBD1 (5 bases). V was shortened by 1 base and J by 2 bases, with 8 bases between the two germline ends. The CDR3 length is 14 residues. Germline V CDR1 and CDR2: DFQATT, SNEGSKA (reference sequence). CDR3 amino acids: CSARVRATNEKLFF. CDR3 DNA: TGCAGTGCTAGAGTCAGGGCGACTAATGAAAAACTGTTTTTT.

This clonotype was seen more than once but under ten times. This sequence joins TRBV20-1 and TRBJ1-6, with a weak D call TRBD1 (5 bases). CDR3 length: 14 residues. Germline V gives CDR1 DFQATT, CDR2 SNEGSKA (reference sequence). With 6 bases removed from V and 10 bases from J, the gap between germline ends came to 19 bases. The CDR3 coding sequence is TGCAGTGCCTCCGGACACGGGGCAGGATCACCCCTCCACTTT. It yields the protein CSASGHGAGSPLHF.

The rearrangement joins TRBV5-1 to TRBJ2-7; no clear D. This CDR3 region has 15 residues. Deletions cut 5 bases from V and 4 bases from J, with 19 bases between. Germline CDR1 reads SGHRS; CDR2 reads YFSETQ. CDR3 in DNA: TGCGCCAGCAGTCACGGGCAGCGCCTATCGTACGAGCAGTACTTC. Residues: CASSHGQRLSYEQYF.